The 11 T cell receptor beta chains below all came from one sample that was sequenced in a study of tumor-infiltrating lymphocytes in oesophageal squamous cell carcinoma. TCRdb ran MiXCR on the PCR reads and lists one entry per CDR3 protein. The sample has around 18,000 distinct CDR3 sequences; nearly 45% are singletons. The source material was esophageal tumor tissue. These TCRs come from a male donor with esophageal squamous cell carcinoma.

Details on this clonotype: The junction and the germline gene differ at one end; a read error may be behind it. This chain uses TRBV4-1 with TRBJ2-1; D is ambiguous. Germline V lookup: CDR1 MGHRA, CDR2 YSYEKL. The CDR3 consists of 15 residues. The CDR3, as DNA: TGCGCCAGCAGCCAAGAGATAGCCCTACACGGAGAGCTGTATTTT. This codes for CASSQEIALHGELYF.

In DNA, the CDR3 is TGTGCCAGCAGTCGGGACAGGAGATTCTCTGGGGCCAACGTCCTGACTTTC. Translating gives CASSRDRRFSGANVLTF. The chain recombines TRBV28 with TRBJ2-6, with 8 bases matching TRBD1. The V gene end was trimmed by 5 bases and the J gene end by 0 bases; junction bases not matched to a gene: 6. The CDR3 is 17 amino acids. Per the germline V gene, CDR1 is MDHEN and CDR2 is SYDVKM.

This clonotype has only a few counts. J is TRBJ2-7 and V is TRBV7-9; 7 bases agree with TRBD1. The DNA end favors TRBJ1-2, so the J call may be wrong. Per germline, CDR1 SEHNR and CDR2 FQNEAQ (reference sequence). The CDR3 consists of 17 residues. The CDR3 here is CASSPANRGLPGYGYTF. The DNA of the CDR3 is TGTGCCAGCAGCCCCGCAAACAGGGGCCTCCCCGGCTATGGCTACACCTTC.

The gene calls are TRBV11-1 and TRBJ2-5; TRBD2 aligns across 8 bases. The length of the CDR3 is 14 residues. CDR1 SGHAT and CDR2 FQDESV come from the germline V gene (reference sequence). V lost 6 bases, J lost 5 bases, and 8 bases stayed unmatched. This CDR3 reads CASSQSGTRETQYF. In DNA form, the CDR3 reads TGTGCCAGCAGTCAGTCTGGGACTAGGGAGACCCAGTACTTC.

The chain joins TRBV2 to TRBJ2-7; perhaps TRBD2 as D (7 bases). The CDR3 totals 17 residues. Trimming took off 1 base at V and 7 bases at J, with 23 bases between the two ends. CDR1 SNHLY and CDR2 FYNNEI come from the germline V gene. The CDR3 DNA is TGTGCCAGCAGTGAAGGGGGGGGGCGGGAGTTAAGCAATGAGCAGTACTTC. Protein sequence: CASSEGGGRELSNEQYF.

By share of the sample, this clonotype is medium-sized. This rearrangement joins TRBV27 to TRBJ1-2; 10 nucleotides align to TRBD1. Germline V gene sequence: CDR1 MNHEY, CDR2 SMNVEV (reference sequence). The ends lost 4 bases at V and 7 bases at J; junction bases unmatched: 6. The CDR3 contains 14 residues. The CDR3 loop is CASSSGTGAGGYTF. DNA of the CDR3: TGTGCCAGCAGTTCCGGGACAGGGGCGGGTGGCTACACCTTC.

This clonotype occurred many times. The chain carries TRBV6-1 and TRBJ2-3; D not resolved. Trimming cost V 6 bases and J 6 bases, with 7 bases left between them. CDR1 is MNHNS, CDR2 SASEGT, per germline. This CDR3 has 11 residues. This chain's CDR3 is CASSPRDTQYF. CDR3 DNA: TGTGCCAGCAGCCCGAGGGATACGCAGTATTTT.

The V and J genes are TRBV15 and TRBJ2-2; D may be TRBD2 (6 bases). The germline CDR1 and CDR2 sequences are LNHNV and YYDKDF (reference sequence). V was pared by 1 base and J by 3 bases, with 6 bases between. The CDR3 sequence is 14 residues long. CDR3 amino acids: CATSRGGDTGELFF. Written as DNA, the CDR3 is TGTGCCACCAGCAGAGGGGGGGACACCGGGGAGCTGTTTTTT.

This chain connects TRBV11-2 to TRBJ1-3; no reliable D call. The ends were cut back, 2 bases at V and 4 bases at J, with 15 bases in the middle. The CDR3 sequence is 16 residues long. Germline CDR1 is SGHAT and CDR2 is FQNNGV. This CDR3 is CASSLWAGTSGNTIYF. The CDR3, as DNA: TGTGCCAGCAGCTTATGGGCCGGCACCTCGGGAAACACCATATATTTT.

This clonotype was seen just once. The rearrangement links TRBV12-3 or TRBV12-4 to TRBJ2-7, with 7 bases identical to TRBD2. CDR3 length: 14 amino acids. V lost 6 bases, J lost 6 bases, and 11 bases stayed unmatched. CDR3 residues: CASSGGLGPLEQYF. In nucleotides, the CDR3 is TGTGCCAGCAGCGGAGGACTAGGACCCCTCGAGCAGTACTTC.

This clonotype was counted ten times or more. V gene TRBV24-1 combines with J gene TRBJ2-4; D tentatively reads TRBD1 or TRBD2 (5 bases each). The CDR3 totals 16 residues. Germline V CDR1 and CDR2: KGHDR, SFDVKD. V was trimmed by 4 bases and J by 0 bases, leaving 12 bases between them. DNA for the CDR3: TGTGCCACCAGTGACGGGACCCCAATAGCCAAAAACATTCAGTACTTC. Translating it yields CATSDGTPIAKNIQYF.